A selection of T cell receptor beta chains follows, all from one sample in a study of shared clonotypes between healthy human individuals. Generated by immunoSEQ multiplex PCR, the TCRdb table keeps only in-frame clones and is missing some. The data contain 2.5 million or so clones, around nine tenths of them seen just once; the ten biggest clones take up under 0.15%. Material for sequencing was naive CD4+ T cells sorted from blood. The receptors stem from a man in his late teens or twenties in good health. Each CDR3 is given with its conserved first and last residue. A D gene is named only where the DNA matches it firmly. Where a row states a size, it is once, few, many or the class of an expanded clone; other rows omit it.

abundance | j_gene | v_gene | d_gene | CDR3aa | CDR3nt
- | TRBJ1-6 | TRBV6-6 | TRBD1 | CASSQGAPYNSPLHF | TGTGCCAGCAGTCAGGGGGCCCCCTATAATTCACCCCTCCACTTT
- | TRBJ1-2 | TRBV4-3 | - | CASSRDRNANYGYTF | TGCGCCAGCAGCCGAGACAGGAACGCTAACTATGGCTACACCTTC
- | TRBJ2-7 | TRBV7-9 | - | CASSLGSSTYEQYF | TGTGCCAGCAGCTTAGGCAGTAGCACCTACGAGCAGTACTTC
- | TRBJ2-7 | TRBV6-5 | TRBD2 | CASSYSLAGVSYEQYF | TGTGCCAGCAGTTACTCCCTTGCGGGGGTTTCCTACGAGCAGTACTTC
- | TRBJ1-2 | TRBV11-2 | TRBD1 | CASSLVSGTGYGYTF | TGTGCCAGCAGCTTAGTGTCCGGGACAGGCTATGGCTACACCTTC
few | TRBJ2-5 | TRBV25-1 | TRBD1 | CASSAMDRGWETQYF | TGTGCCAGCAGTGCCATGGACAGGGGCTGGGAGACCCAGTACTTC
few | TRBJ1-6 | TRBV5-1 | TRBD1 | CASSPGQGNSPLHF | TGCGCCAGCAGCCCGGGACAGGGGAATTCACCCCTCCACTTT
- | TRBJ1-2 | TRBV19 | TRBD1 | CASSIDHWTGERYTF | TGTGCCAGTAGTATAGATCATTGGACAGGGGAACGCTACACCTTC
- | TRBJ2-2 | TRBV2 | - | CASGSGPNTGELFF | TGTGCCAGCGGCAGCGGGCCGAACACCGGGGAGCTGTTTTTT
- | TRBJ2-3 | TRBV6-5 | TRBD1 | CASRTGTSTDTQYF | TGTGCCAGCAGGACAGGGACGAGCACAGATACGCAGTATTTT
- | TRBJ2-6 | TRBV4-1 | - | CASSQDRVVGSGANVLTF | TGCGCCAGCAGCCAAGATAGGGTTGTGGGCTCTGGGGCCAACGTCCTGACTTTC
- | TRBJ2-2 | TRBV9 | - | CASSVEGTVGGELFF | TGTGCCAGCAGCGTAGAAGGGACGGTTGGGGGGGAGCTGTTTTTT
- | TRBJ1-1 | TRBV5-8 | TRBD1 | CASSLRTGGTEAFF | TGTGCCAGCAGCTTACGAACAGGGGGCACTGAAGCTTTCTTT
- | TRBJ2-3 | TRBV28 | - | CASSPPGGPGDTQYF | TGTGCCAGCAGCCCCCCCGGGGGTCCTGGAGATACGCAGTATTTT
- | TRBJ1-3 | TRBV28 | - | CASTQAGLGGNTIYF | TGTGCCAGCACCCAGGCAGGGTTGGGAGGAAACACCATATATTTT
- | TRBJ2-1 | TRBV5-1 | TRBD2 | CASSLSSGTYNEQFF | TGCGCCAGCAGCTTATCTAGCGGGACCTACAATGAGCAGTTCTTC
- | TRBJ2-7 | TRBV4-3 | - | CASSQVWQGSYEQYF | TGCGCCAGCAGCCAAGTCTGGCAGGGCTCCTACGAGCAGTACTTC
- | TRBJ2-2 | TRBV9 | - | CASSVGKWRDTGELFF | TGTGCCAGCAGCGTAGGAAAGTGGCGGGACACCGGGGAGCTGTTTTTT
- | TRBJ1-1 | TRBV18 | - | CASSSGMNTEAFF | TGTGCCAGCTCGTCAGGGATGAACACTGAAGCTTTCTTT
- | TRBJ1-1 | TRBV18 | - | CASSERNTEAFF | TGTGCCAGCTCAGAGCGGAACACTGAAGCTTTCTTT
- | TRBJ1-1 | TRBV7-6 | - | CASSSYLPEGDTEAFF | TGTGCCAGCAGCTCCTACTTACCTGAAGGAGACACTGAAGCTTTCTTT
- | TRBJ1-2 | TRBV5-4 | TRBD1 | CASSPATGGSYTF | TGTGCCAGCAGCCCCGCAACAGGGGGTAGCTACACCTTC
- | TRBJ2-5 | TRBV6-6 | TRBD2 | CASSSSGTSVGETQYF | TGTGCCAGCAGTTCCTCCGGGACTAGCGTAGGGGAGACCCAGTACTTC
- | TRBJ1-1 | TRBV7-9 | - | CASSFQALNTEAFF | TGTGCCAGCAGCTTCCAGGCCCTGAACACTGAAGCTTTCTTT
once | TRBJ1-3 | TRBV7-9 | - | CASSLAGFGNTIYF | TGTGCCAGCAGCTTAGCAGGGTTCGGAAACACCATATATTTT
- | TRBJ2-3 | TRBV5-6 | TRBD1 | CASSSGLGRGPDTQYF | TGTGCCAGCAGCTCGGGTTTGGGCAGGGGGCCAGATACGCAGTATTTT
- | TRBJ2-1 | TRBV19 | TRBD1 | CASSTPGQGNNEQFF | TGTGCCAGTAGTACGCCGGGACAGGGTAACAATGAGCAGTTCTTC
- | TRBJ2-7 | TRBV10-1 | TRBD2 | CAPWGSGSHEQYF | TGCGCTCCTTGGGGTAGCGGGAGCCACGAGCAGTACTTC
- | TRBJ2-7 | TRBV7-2 | - | CASSLAGVGSYEQYF | TGTGCCAGCAGCTTAGCAGGGGTGGGCTCCTACGAGCAGTACTTC
- | TRBJ2-1 | TRBV9 | TRBD2 | CASSVWTSGRENEQFF | TGTGCCAGCAGCGTCTGGACTAGCGGGAGAGAGAATGAGCAGTTCTTC
- | TRBJ1-3 | TRBV5-6 | TRBD1 | CASSRIGTGRYSGNTIYF | TGTGCCAGCAGTCGGATTGGGACAGGGCGCTACTCTGGAAACACCATATATTTT
- | TRBJ1-5 | TRBV10-1 | - | CASSERATQGPSQPQHF | TGCGCCAGCAGTGAGCGGGCGACGCAGGGTCCTAGTCAGCCCCAGCATTTT
- | TRBJ2-5 | TRBV25-1 | TRBD1 | CASSETRGQGVETQYF | TGTGCCAGCAGTGAAACCCGGGGACAGGGGGTCGAGACCCAGTACTTC
- | TRBJ2-3 | TRBV18 | TRBD2 | CASSRGTSGTSTDTQYF | TGTGCCAGCTCCCGCGGGACTAGCGGGACTAGCACAGATACGCAGTATTTT